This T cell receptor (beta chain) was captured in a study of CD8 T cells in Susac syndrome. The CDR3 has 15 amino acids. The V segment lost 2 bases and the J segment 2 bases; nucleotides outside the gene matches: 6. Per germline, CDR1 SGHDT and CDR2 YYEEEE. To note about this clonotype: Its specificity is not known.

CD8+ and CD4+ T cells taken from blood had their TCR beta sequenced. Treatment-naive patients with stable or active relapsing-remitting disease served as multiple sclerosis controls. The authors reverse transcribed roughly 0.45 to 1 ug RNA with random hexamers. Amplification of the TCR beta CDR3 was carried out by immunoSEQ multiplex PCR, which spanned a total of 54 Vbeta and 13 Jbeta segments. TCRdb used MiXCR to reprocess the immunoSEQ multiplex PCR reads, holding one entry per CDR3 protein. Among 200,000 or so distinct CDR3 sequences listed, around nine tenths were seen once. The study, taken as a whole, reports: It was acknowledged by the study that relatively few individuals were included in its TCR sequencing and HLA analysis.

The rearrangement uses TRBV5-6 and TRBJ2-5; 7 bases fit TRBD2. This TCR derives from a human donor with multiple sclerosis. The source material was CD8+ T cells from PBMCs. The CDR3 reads CASSLVPGGQETQYF. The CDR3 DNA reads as TGTGCCAGCAGCTTAGTCCCCGGGGGGCAAGAGACCCAGTACTTC. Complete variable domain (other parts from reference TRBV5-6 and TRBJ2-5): DAGVTQSPTHLIKTRGQQVTLRCSPKSGHDTVSWYQQALGQGPQFIFQYYEEEERQRGNFPDRFSGHQFPNYSSELNVNALLLGDSALYLCASSLVPGGQETQYFGPGTRLLVL.